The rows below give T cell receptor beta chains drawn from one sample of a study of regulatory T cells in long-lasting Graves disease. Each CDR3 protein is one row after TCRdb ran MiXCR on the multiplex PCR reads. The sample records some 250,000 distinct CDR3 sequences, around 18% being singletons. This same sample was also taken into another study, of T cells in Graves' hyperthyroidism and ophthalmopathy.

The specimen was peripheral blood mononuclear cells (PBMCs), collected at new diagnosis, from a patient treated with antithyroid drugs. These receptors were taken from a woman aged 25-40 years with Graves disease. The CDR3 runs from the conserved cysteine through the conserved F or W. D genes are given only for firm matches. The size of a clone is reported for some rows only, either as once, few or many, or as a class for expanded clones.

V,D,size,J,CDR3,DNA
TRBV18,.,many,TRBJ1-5,CASSPRAPGATNQPQHF,TGTGCCAGCTCACCACGAGCCCCAGGGGCTACAAATCAGCCCCAGCATTTT
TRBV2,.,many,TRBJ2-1,CASREASFGPDEQFF,TGTGCCAGCAGAGAGGCTAGCTTCGGCCCCGATGAGCAGTTCTTC
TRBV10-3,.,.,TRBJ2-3,CAISESGDTQYF,TGTGCCATCAGTGAGTCCGGAGATACGCAGTATTTT
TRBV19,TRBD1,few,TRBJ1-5,CASRGTGWRQPQHF,TGTGCCAGTAGAGGGACAGGGTGGAGGCAGCCCCAGCATTTT
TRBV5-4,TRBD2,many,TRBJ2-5,CASSSSGGYQETQYF,TGTGCCAGCAGTTCTAGCGGGGGGTACCAAGAGACCCAGTACTTC
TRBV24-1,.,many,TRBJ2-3,CATSDPNGDTQYF,TGTGCCACCAGTGACCCTAACGGGGATACGCAGTATTTT
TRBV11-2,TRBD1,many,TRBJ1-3,CASSYQGAWNTIYF,TGTGCCAGCAGCTATCAGGGGGCATGGAACACCATATATTTT
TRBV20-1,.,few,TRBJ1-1,CSARDGPANTEAFF,TGCAGTGCTAGAGACGGGCCGGCGAACACTGAAGCTTTCTTT
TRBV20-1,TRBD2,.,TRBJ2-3,CSARDGGASGAMWTDTQYF,TGCAGTGCTAGAGACGGGGGGGCTAGCGGGGCTATGTGGACAGATACGCAGTATTTT
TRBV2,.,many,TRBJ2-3,CASTAGVAGDTQYF,TGTGCCAGCACCGCAGGGGTAGCCGGAGATACGCAGTATTTT
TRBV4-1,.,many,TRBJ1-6,CASSRSRSSGGSYNSPLHF,TGCGCCAGCAGCCGCAGCCGGTCCTCCGGAGGCTCCTATAATTCACCCCTCCACTTT
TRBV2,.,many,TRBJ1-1,CASSERQVGNTEAFF,TGTGCCAGCAGTGAACGACAGGTTGGGAACACTGAAGCTTTCTTT
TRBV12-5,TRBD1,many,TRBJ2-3,CASGLGDRVADTQYF,TGTGCTAGTGGTTTGGGGGACAGGGTGGCAGATACGCAGTATTTT
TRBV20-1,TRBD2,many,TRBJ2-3,CSARGLANADTQYF,TGCAGTGCTAGAGGACTAGCGAACGCAGATACGCAGTATTTT
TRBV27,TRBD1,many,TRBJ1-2,CASSGRRGRDYGYTF,TGTGCCAGCAGTGGAAGGAGGGGGCGAGACTATGGCTACACCTTC
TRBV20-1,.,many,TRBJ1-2,CSARDDRAAVGGYTF,TGCAGTGCTAGAGATGACCGGGCGGCAGTCGGGGGCTACACCTTC
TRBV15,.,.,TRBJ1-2,CATSDADGYTF,TGTGCCACCAGCGACGCCGATGGCTACACCTTC
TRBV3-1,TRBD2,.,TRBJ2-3,CASSQMGGVTDTQYF,TGTGCCAGCAGCCAGATGGGGGGGGTCACAGATACGCAGTATTTT
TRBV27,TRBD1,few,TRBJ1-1,CATQTTGGESTEAFF,TGTGCCACCCAGACGACAGGGGGCGAGAGCACTGAAGCTTTCTTT
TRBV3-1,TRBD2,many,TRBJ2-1,CASSQSPSGANEQFF,TGTGCCAGCAGCCAGTCCCCTAGCGGGGCCAATGAGCAGTTCTTC
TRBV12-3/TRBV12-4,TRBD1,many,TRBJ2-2,CASSLTGSTGELFF,TGTGCCAGCAGTTTGACAGGGAGTACCGGGGAGCTGTTTTTT
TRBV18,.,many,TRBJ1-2,CASSLDRQKNYGYTF,TGTGCCAGCTCACTCGACAGGCAGAAGAACTATGGCTACACCTTC